This T cell receptor (beta chain) appears in the sequencing data of a study of T cell responses to AZD1222 COVID-19 vaccine. Study at large: The analysis combined second doses at about 4 or about 12 weeks. Study conclusions and caveats: There were mostly white British donors and more females than males, and clonal diversity was possibly underestimated. Spike-wide vaccine-associated CD4 TCRs dominated at 160-218 and 743-854. Per reports, nearly half of all spike-specific TCRs target regions that are unmutated in variants.

Libraries were prepared by immunoSEQ multiplex PCR; TCRdb keeps only in-frame clonotypes and omits some of them. The data hold some 150,000 clones, with around 90% observed a single time. This CDR3 spans 13 amino acids. V was cut by 1 base and J by 5 bases, with 7 bases left in between. Germline lookup yields CDR1 SGHNT and CDR2 YYREEE (reference sequence). A remark on this clone: Its cognate antigen is unknown.

V and J are TRBV5-4 and TRBJ2-4; D possibly corresponds to TRBD1 (5 bases). The TCR originated in an adult in good health. The sequencing here drew on peripheral blood, taken on day 0 of AZD1222 vaccination. The CDR3 protein is CASSLKGQNIQYF. CDR3 DNA sequence: TGTGCCAGCAGCTTGAAGGGGCAAAACATTCAGTACTTC.